These 3 T cell receptor beta chains were all obtained from the same sample, sequenced in a study of Ad26.COV2.S vaccination and SARS-CoV-2 variants. Some clones are missing from TCRdb's copy, which holds only in-frame ones; the method was immunoSEQ multiplex PCR. The data show about 320,000 clones, roughly 90% seen once. Treatment reported: some 20 received Ad26.COV2.S at low or high dose, single or two shots; 5 received placebo; per-sample allocation not given. Material that was analyzed had been drawn on day 63 after the first vaccine or placebo injection. The sequences come from peripheral blood, collected in a trial of Ad26.COV2.S vaccine versus placebo. The origin of the receptors is a person between 18 and 65 years old who received the Ad26.COV2.S COVID-19 vaccine or a placebo.

The chain is built from TRBV27 and TRBJ2-1; the match to TRBD2 covers 8 bases. Germline lookup yields CDR1 MNHEY and CDR2 SMNVEV (reference sequence). There are 15 residues in the CDR3. Trimming removed 6 bases from V and 5 bases from J; junction bases left unmatched: 9. The CDR3 reads CASRTGGYVNNEQFF. CDR3 DNA: TGTGCCAGCAGAACGGGGGGGTACGTTAACAATGAGCAGTTCTTC.

This chain joins TRBV5-6 and TRBJ2-3; 9 nucleotides agree with TRBD2. The germline gives CDR1 SGHDT, CDR2 YYEEEE. The J segment lost 0 bases and the V segment lost 2 bases, leaving 1 base of the junction unmatched. This CDR3 is 15 amino acids long. The DNA of the CDR3 is TGTGCCAGCAGCTTTCTAGCGGGGAGCACAGATACGCAGTATTTT. Amino acids: CASSFLAGSTDTQYF.

The chain has TRBV29-1 and TRBJ1-3; D is perhaps TRBD1 (5 bases). CDR1 and CDR2 (germline): SQVTM, ANQGSEA. Between the trimmed V and J ends, which lost 6 bases and 3 bases, there was a span of 12 bases. The CDR3 sequence is 13 residues long. The CDR3 here is CSVGTRFGNTIYF. The CDR3, as DNA: TGCAGCGTCGGGACCCGTTTTGGAAACACCATATATTTT.